These 21 T cell receptor beta chains came from one sample sequenced in a study of T cells in Graves' hyperthyroidism and ophthalmopathy. RNA transcripts were the template for amplifying TCR beta CDR3 regions. First-round RT-PCR of the TCR CDR3 relied on the HTBI primer set. TCRdb ran MiXCR on the multiplex PCR reads and lists one entry per CDR3 protein. The table shows hundreds of thousands of distinct CDR3 sequences, with approximately 42% occurring only once. Sequenced: peripheral blood or thyroid tissue (not recorded which). These receptors originate from an adult man with Graves' disease, either hyperthyroidism or ophthalmopathy (not recorded which).

The gene calls are TRBV2 and TRBJ2-7; 10 positions agree with TRBD2. Germline CDR1 is SNHLY and CDR2 is FYNNEI. This CDR3 has 12 residues. Trimming at V came to 5 bases and at J to 13 bases, leaving 8 bases not matched to a gene. As DNA, the CDR3 is TGTGCCAGCAGTACTAGCGGGACACGGGTTTACTTC. Translated: CASSTSGTRVYF.

This clonotype was counted only a few times. The V gene is TRBV9, the J gene TRBJ2-7; tentatively, D is TRBD2 (6 bases). Trimming took off 4 bases at V and 0 bases at J, with 17 bases between the two ends. CDR3 size: 16 residues. Germline V gene sequence: CDR1 SGDLS, CDR2 YYNGEE. CDR3 sequence reads: CASSTPGRGSSYEQYF. DNA of the CDR3: TGTGCCAGCAGCACCCCGGGACGGGGGAGCTCCTACGAGCAGTACTTC.

This sequence joins TRBV29-1 and TRBJ1-2; 7 bases map to TRBD1. This CDR3 has 12 amino acids. The germline gives CDR1 SQVTM, CDR2 ANQGSEA. After removal of 7 bases from V and 2 bases from J, the junction contained 4 bases not matched to a gene. The CDR3 coding sequence is TGCAGCGCAGGACAGGACAACTATGGCTACACCTTC. Protein: CSAGQDNYGYTF.

J is TRBJ1-2 and V is TRBV2; 7 nucleotides match TRBD1. V was pared by 11 bases and J by 6 bases, with 6 bases of the junction left unmatched. This CDR3 is 11 amino acids long. From germline, CDR1 is SNHLY and CDR2 FYNNEI. For the CDR3, the DNA is TGTGCCTCAACAGGGGCGGATGGCTACACCTTC. This codes for CASTGADGYTF.

This clonotype was counted only a few times. The rearrangement uses TRBV29-1 and TRBJ1-1; D possibly corresponds to TRBD1 (6 bases). The germline V gene encodes CDR1 SQVTM and CDR2 ANQGSEA. This CDR3 comprises 14 residues. The V end lost 7 bases, the J end lost 3 bases, and 18 bases lay between the germline ends. The CDR3 DNA sequence: TGCAGCGCTGGGGGGGGCTTGGGGGACACTGAAGCTTTCTTT. Translation: CSAGGGLGDTEAFF.

A single count supports this clonotype. V and J are TRBV7-8 and TRBJ1-2, with 10 positions matching TRBD1. The CDR3 loop spans 16 amino acids. CDR1 SGHVS and CDR2 FQNEAQ come from the germline V gene. V dropped 4 bases and J dropped 7; count of bases not matched to a gene: 12. As DNA, the CDR3 is TGTGCCAGCAGCTCTTCGGGACCGGGACAGGGGTTTGGCTACACCTTC. Its translation: CASSSSGPGQGFGYTF.

This clonotype appeared a few times. This rearrangement joins TRBV7-8 to TRBJ2-7; the match to TRBD2 covers 7 bases. CDR1 is SGHVS and CDR2 is FQNEAQ in the germline V gene. There are 14 residues in the CDR3. J was trimmed by 5 bases and V by 5 bases; bases with no gene match: 9. The CDR3 loop is CASSPRGVENEQYF. In DNA form, the CDR3 reads TGTGCCAGCAGCCCACGGGGGGTAGAGAACGAGCAGTACTTC.

This clonotype occurred many times. The chain employs TRBV2 and TRBJ1-5, with a possible D match to TRBD1 (5 bases). V lost 3 bases and J 7 bases, leaving 10 bases between the germline ends. The germline V gene has CDR1 SNHLY and CDR2 FYNNEI. This CDR3 comprises 13 residues. The CDR3 is CASSDRAGQPQHF. CDR3 in DNA: TGTGCCAGCAGTGACAGGGCGGGGCAGCCCCAGCATTTT.

Regarding this clonotype: This may arise from a read error, as a much more abundant clone is one base away. The chain is built from TRBV7-3 and TRBJ2-2; tentatively, D is TRBD1 (5 bases). The V end was cut by 2 bases, the J end by 7 bases, with 14 bases between. This CDR3 is 15 amino acids long. Per the germline V gene, CDR1 is SGHTA and CDR2 is FQGTGA. The CDR3 protein is CASSLQGVSNGELFF. The CDR3 coding sequence is TGTGCCAGCAGCTTACAGGGTGTGTCGAACGGGGAGCTGTTTTTT. The variable domain in full, with the rest retrieved from reference TRBV7-3 and TRBJ2-2, is GAGVSQTPSNKVTEKGKYVELRCDPISGHTALYWYRQSLGQGPEFLIYFQGTGAADDSGLPNDRFFAVRPEGSVSTLKIQRTERGDSAVYLCASSLQGVSNGELFFGEGSRLTVL.

This clonotype was found many times. Here the CDR3 reads CSAIGTLSGNQPQHF. The CDR3 coding sequence is TGCAGTGCTATTGGGACGCTCTCGGGCAATCAGCCCCAGCATTTT. The genes are TRBV20-1 and TRBJ1-5, with TRBD1 as a possible D gene (5 bases). Trimming removed 4 bases from V and 2 bases from J, with 15 bases in between. The CDR3 runs to 15 residues. Germline V gene data show CDR1 as DFQATT and CDR2 as SNEGSKA (reference sequence).

The J gene is TRBJ1-2, the V gene TRBV15, with 9 bases that match TRBD1. Germline CDR1 reads LNHNV; CDR2 reads YYDKDF (reference sequence). CDR3 length: 15 amino acids. V was clipped by 3 bases and J by 4 bases; unmatched bases: 6. Written as DNA, the CDR3 is TGTGCCACCAGCAGCTCGACACAGGGGGCCTATGGCTACACCTTC. Protein sequence: CATSSSTQGAYGYTF.

In this sample, this clonotype turned up once. This chain uses TRBV7-9 with TRBJ2-7; D remains unclear. V lost 5 bases and J lost 6, with 11 bases in between. The CDR3 is 12 residues long. Germline values: CDR1 SEHNR, CDR2 FQNEAQ (reference sequence). The CDR3 nucleotides are TGTGCCAGCAGCGTGGGCGGCGCCGAGCAGTACTTC. Its translation is CASSVGGAEQYF.

The chain recombines TRBV2 with TRBJ1-5; D call uncertain. The CDR3 is 15 amino acids. V was trimmed by 6 bases and J by 0 bases, leaving 12 bases between them. From germline, CDR1 is SNHLY and CDR2 FYNNEI. CDR3 loop: CASSQGGYSNQPQHF. In nucleotides, the CDR3 is TGTGCCAGCAGCCAAGGAGGGTATAGCAATCAGCCCCAGCATTTT.

The chain recombines TRBV7-2 with TRBJ2-5, with 9 nucleotides matching TRBD2. The CDR3 is 16 amino acids. Germline-derived CDR1 and CDR2 are SGHTA and FQGNSA. The J segment lost 5 bases and the V segment lost 5 bases, leaving 12 bases of the junction unmatched. CDR3 loop: CASSLNGGLAGETQYF. The CDR3 DNA sequence: TGTGCCAGCAGCCTAAACGGGGGACTAGCTGGGGAGACCCAGTACTTC.

The rearrangement joins TRBV19 to TRBJ2-2, with D unclear. This CDR3 spans 16 amino acids. In germline, CDR1 is LNHDA, CDR2 SQIVND (reference sequence). Between the trimmed V and J ends, which lost 2 bases and 2 bases, there was a span of 12 bases. Written as DNA, the CDR3 is TGTGCCAGTAGTATACCGTCTGGGCGTAACACCGGGGAGCTGTTTTTT. Translation: CASSIPSGRNTGELFF.

The chain employs TRBV2 and TRBJ2-5; tentatively, D is TRBD2 (6 bases). The CDR3 runs to 14 residues. Per the germline V gene, CDR1 is SNHLY and CDR2 is FYNNEI. V lost 1 base and J 4 bases, leaving 10 bases between the germline ends. The CDR3 loop is CASSEGRALETQYF. Here the CDR3 DNA reads TGTGCCAGCAGTGAAGGGAGGGCCTTAGAGACCCAGTACTTC.

The CDR3 sequence is CASSLGGGQPNTEAFF. CDR3 nucleotides: TGTGCCAGCAGCTTAGGCGGGGGACAGCCGAACACTGAAGCTTTCTTT. The chain is built from TRBV7-9 and TRBJ1-1, with 7 bases lining up with TRBD1. This CDR3 region has 16 residues. The V segment lost 1 base and the J segment 1 base; nucleotides outside the gene matches: 6. Per the germline V gene, CDR1 is SEHNR and CDR2 is FQNEAQ (reference sequence). Complete variable domain (other parts from reference TRBV7-9 and TRBJ1-1): DTGVSQNPRHKITKRGQNVTFRCDPISEHNRLYWYRQTLGQGPEFLTYFQNEAQLEKSRLLSDRFSAERPKGSFSTLEIQRTEQGDSAMYLCASSLGGGQPNTEAFFGQGTRLTVV.

This rearrangement joins TRBV7-9 to TRBJ1-1; no reliable D call. The CDR3 has 14 residues. Germline CDR1 and CDR2: SEHNR and FQNEAQ (reference sequence). The V end lost 5 bases, the J end lost 2 bases, and 12 bases lay between the germline ends. This CDR3 reads CASSRVEKNTEAFF. The CDR3 coding sequence is TGTGCCAGCAGCCGGGTGGAGAAAAACACTGAAGCTTTCTTT.

V and J are TRBV2 and TRBJ2-7; the D gene is possibly TRBD2 (5 bases). Looked up from germline, CDR1 is SNHLY and CDR2 is FYNNEI. Trimming took 5 bases from V and 2 from J, leaving 16 bases between them. This CDR3 is 15 amino acids long. The CDR3 reads CASSLYSGGPYEQYF. CDR3 bases: TGTGCCAGCAGTTTATACTCCGGAGGACCCTACGAGCAGTACTTC. Together with reference TRBV2 and TRBJ2-7, the CDR3 gives the full variable domain: EPEVTQTPSHQVTQMGQEVILRCVPISNHLYFYWYRQILGQKVEFLVSFYNNEISEKSEIFDDQFSVERPDGSNFTLKIRSTKLEDSAMYFCASSLYSGGPYEQYFGPGTRLTVT.

This clonotype was seen only once. A single base separates this from a much larger clone, so it may be a read error. The V and J genes are TRBV10-3 and TRBJ2-5; D assignment may be TRBD1 or TRBD2 (5 bases each). The CDR3 contains 14 residues. Germline V gene lookup returns CDR1 ENHRY and CDR2 SYGVKD. The DNA of the CDR3 is TGTGCCATCAGCACTTCAGGGACCCAAGAGGCCCAGTACTTC. This gives the protein CAISTSGTQEAQYF.

The rearrangement links TRBV15 to TRBJ1-5; 9 nucleotides match TRBD1. Germline V gives CDR1 LNHNV, CDR2 YYDKDF (reference sequence). The V gene end was trimmed by 5 bases and the J gene end by 2 bases; junction bases not matched to a gene: 4. CDR3 size: 15 residues. The CDR3 loop is CATSHRTGGNQPQHF. DNA of the CDR3: TGTGCCACCAGCCATCGGACAGGGGGCAATCAGCCCCAGCATTTT.